The 9 T cell receptor beta chains given below trace back to one sample, sequenced in a study of blood T cells in healthy people across ages. The authors ran a second PCR of about 7 to 12 cycles using a sample-barcoded 5' primer and a J-beta primer mix. TCRdb re-called the 5' RACE reads with MiXCR, one entry per CDR3 protein. The sample lists about 580,000 distinct CDR3 sequences; about 45% were seen once. The source material was blood. Receptor source: a man at least 80 years old in good health.

This sequence joins TRBV7-9 and TRBJ2-3; TRBD1 matches 7 bases. Germline CDR1 reads SEHNR; CDR2 reads FQNEAQ (reference sequence). CDR3 length: 18 residues. V was pared by 7 bases and J by 4 bases, with 20 bases of the junction left unmatched. CDR3 DNA sequence: TGTGCCAGCACGAGTCCCGGGACAGTTCTCACGGAGGCAGATACGCAGTATTTT. Encoded protein: CASTSPGTVLTEADTQYF.

The rearrangement joins TRBV7-2 to TRBJ2-7; D might be TRBD1 (5 bases). From germline, CDR1 is SGHTA and CDR2 FQGNSA. The length of the CDR3 is 13 residues. Trimming stripped 5 bases from V and 3 bases from J, with 11 bases between. The CDR3 DNA sequence: TGTGCCAGCAGCCGAGGCAGGGTCTACGAGCAGTACTTC. Residues: CASSRGRVYEQYF. Full variable domain (missing parts from reference TRBV7-2 and TRBJ2-7): GAGVSQSPSNKVTEKGKDVELRCDPISGHTALYWYRQSLGQGLEFLIYFQGNSAPDKSGLPSDRFSAERTGGSVSTLTIQRTQQEDSAVYLCASSRGRVYEQYFGPGTRLTVT.

The rearrangement joins TRBV28 to TRBJ2-2, with unresolved D. Germline CDR1 and CDR2: MDHEN and SYDVKM. V lost 3 bases and J lost 4, with 6 bases in between. This CDR3 spans 13 amino acids. Here the CDR3 reads CASSFESTGELFF. The CDR3 DNA reads TGTGCCAGCAGTTTCGAAAGCACCGGGGAGCTGTTTTTT.

The chain carries TRBV28 and TRBJ2-3; D may match TRBD1 or TRBD2 (6 bases each). Trimming took 3 bases from V and 10 from J, leaving 17 bases between them. CDR1 is MDHEN and CDR2 is SYDVKM in the germline V gene. This CDR3 region has 14 residues. CDR3 sequence (DNA): TGTGCCAGCAGTTTTCAAGGGGGGCTTGGAGCGCAGTATTTT. Amino acids: CASSFQGGLGAQYF.

The rearrangement links TRBV11-2 to TRBJ2-1; D might be TRBD2 (6 bases). The CDR3 sequence is 15 residues long. V was pared by 8 bases and J by 6 bases, with 20 bases between. CDR1 and CDR2 from the germline V gene are SGHAT and FQNNGV. CDR3: CASEEGVFRVNEQFF. CDR3 in DNA: TGTGCCAGCGAGGAGGGTGTATTTCGTGTCAATGAGCAGTTCTTC.

This clonotype was picked up many times. V gene TRBV6-6 combines with J gene TRBJ2-1, with TRBD2 matching over 10 bases. Germline values: CDR1 MNHNY, CDR2 SVGAGI (reference sequence). This CDR3 comprises 18 residues. J lost 12 bases, V lost 0 bases, and 17 bases had no gene match. DNA of the CDR3: TGTGCCAGCAGTTACTCCGGAAAGTCGCCTAGCGGGGGCATTTGGCAGTTCTTC. Protein sequence: CASSYSGKSPSGGIWQFF.

Ten or more counts support this clonotype. This chain links TRBV6-6 with TRBJ2-7, with 10 nucleotides matching TRBD2. Looked up from germline, CDR1 is MNHNY and CDR2 is SVGAGI (reference sequence). The CDR3 has 16 residues. With 7 bases clipped from V and 5 bases from J, the junction kept 14 bases outside the gene matches. Here the CDR3 reads CASKAGGPVIIDEQYF. Here the CDR3 DNA reads TGTGCCAGCAAAGCGGGAGGGCCGGTGATCATCGACGAGCAGTACTTC.

This clonotype has only a few counts. The chain is built from TRBV7-6 and TRBJ2-7; D gene unclear. There are 12 residues in the CDR3. Germline CDR1 SGHVS, CDR2 FNYEAQ. V was trimmed by 3 bases and J by 5 bases, leaving 8 bases between them. CDR3 loop: CASSLIGNEQYF. The CDR3 nucleotides are TGTGCCAGCAGCTTGATCGGCAACGAGCAGTACTTC.

V usage is TRBV5-1 and J usage is TRBJ2-2; no definite D call. Trimming took off 0 bases at V and 6 bases at J, with 6 bases between the two ends. From germline, CDR1 is SGHRS and CDR2 YFSETQ. CDR3 size: 13 residues. This chain's CDR3 is CASSLESAGELFF. The CDR3 nucleotides are TGCGCCAGCAGCTTGGAGTCGGCCGGGGAGCTGTTTTTT.